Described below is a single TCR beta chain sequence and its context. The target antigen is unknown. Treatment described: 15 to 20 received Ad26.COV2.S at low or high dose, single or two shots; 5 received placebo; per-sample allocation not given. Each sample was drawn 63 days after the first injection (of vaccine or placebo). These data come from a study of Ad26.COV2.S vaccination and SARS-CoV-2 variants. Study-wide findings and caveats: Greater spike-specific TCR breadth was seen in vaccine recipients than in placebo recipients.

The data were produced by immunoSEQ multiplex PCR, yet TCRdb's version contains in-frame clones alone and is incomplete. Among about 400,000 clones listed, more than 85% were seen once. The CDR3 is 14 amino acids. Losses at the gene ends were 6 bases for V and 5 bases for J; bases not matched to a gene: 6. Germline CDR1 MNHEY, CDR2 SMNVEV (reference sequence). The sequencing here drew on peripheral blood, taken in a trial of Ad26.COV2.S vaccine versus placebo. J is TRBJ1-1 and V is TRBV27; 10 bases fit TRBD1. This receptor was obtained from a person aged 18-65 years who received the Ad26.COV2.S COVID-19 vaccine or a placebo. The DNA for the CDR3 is TGTGCCAGCAGGCGGACAGGGGGACGGACTGAAGCTTTCTTT. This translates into CASRRTGGRTEAFF.